This T cell receptor (beta chain) is from a study of cytomegalovirus exposure and HLA in healthy donors. Turning to the study itself: Sequencing of roughly 180 million T cells in an earlier analysis found 120 million or so unique TCR beta sequences. Of the donors genotyped, about 410 in all, about 82% fell in the Caucasian-associated ancestry cluster. Whole-study findings and limits: There was a cluster of highly shared sequence variants that was likely a sequencing artifact.

PCR employed 60 Vbeta and 13 Jbeta primers. The protocol was immunoSEQ multiplex PCR, while the TCRdb copy is restricted to in-frame clones and leaves out a portion. The ten most abundant clones cover approximately 2.6% of a sample with 95,000 to 150,000 clones. This CDR3 contains 11 residues. V was shortened by 5 bases and J by 3 bases, with 5 bases between the two germline ends. Germline V gives CDR1 MDHEN, CDR2 SYDVKM. As to this clone: What it binds is not known.

This chain links TRBV28 with TRBJ2-7; no firm D call. The sequenced sample consisted of PBMCs. The origin of this receptor is a man aged 30 to 39 in good health and CMV-seronegative. The CDR3 here is CASSPYYEQYF. The DNA of the CDR3 is TGTGCCAGCAGTCCCTACTACGAGCAGTACTTC.